Below, 14 T cell receptor beta chains from the same sample are listed, as sequenced in a study of tumor-infiltrating lymphocytes in primary liver carcinoma. RNA and DNA were co-extracted from around 20-30 mg of unsorted bulk tissue. Using a constant-region primer together with ProtoScript II reverse transcriptase, TCR beta cDNA was made from about 500 ng of total RNA. Three nested multiplex PCR rounds of slightly modified ARM-PCR generated TCR beta libraries. The opening two PCR rounds, around 10 cycles each, paired TRBV1-TRBV30 forward primers with a C-beta reverse primer. TCRdb recomputed calls from the multiplex PCR reads with MiXCR, one row per CDR3 protein. The repertoire holds over 100,000 distinct CDR3 sequences, with approximately 68% as singletons. Specimen: tumor-adjacent normal liver tissue. Every receptor here comes from a woman aged 55-69 years with primary liver carcinoma and hepatitis B virus infection.

Concerning this clonotype: An end of the junction does not agree with germline; a read error may underlie this. The chain recombines TRBV11-2 with TRBJ1-2, with D unresolved. Germline V gives CDR1 SGHAT, CDR2 FQNNGV. CDR3 length equals 15 residues. Written as DNA, the CDR3 is TGTGCCAGCAGCTTAACGTGTTTCGGAAACTATGGCTACACCTTT. This encodes CASSLTCFGNYGYTF.

Regarding this clonotype: One end of the junction fails to match germline, which may point to a read error. V is TRBV11-2 and J is TRBJ1-3; 8 bases agree with TRBD1. Germline V gene sequence: CDR1 SGHAT, CDR2 FQNNGV. The CDR3 is made up of 19 amino acids. Here the CDR3 reads CANSPRPDRGAYSGNTIYF. Written as DNA, the CDR3 is TGTGCCAACAGCCCACGCCCTGACAGGGGAGCATACTCTGGAAATACCATATATTTT.

Of note for this clonotype: The conserved final phenylalanine or tryptophan is absent from the CDR3, which likely points to a read error. The chain joins TRBV6-4 to TRBJ1-5, with TRBD1 identical over 8 bases. The V gene's germline CDR1 is MRHNA and CDR2 SNTAGT. CDR3 length: 18 residues. J gave up 0 bases and V 8 bases, and 15 bases lay outside the gene matches. DNA of the CDR3: TGTGCCAGCCACTCCCTGGACAGGGCCCCCAGTAGCAATCAGCCCCAGCATCTT. Protein: CASHSLDRAPSSNQPQHL.

This clonotype is a singleton in its sample. At one end, the junction sequence differs from germline, possibly due to a read error. The chain recombines TRBV6-5 with TRBJ2-3; 7 bases are a match to TRBD1. The CDR3 is 14 amino acids. Germline lookup yields CDR1 MNHEY and CDR2 SVGAGI. CDR3 in DNA: TGTGGCAGCAGTTATACAGGGGAGACAGGTACGCAGTATTTT. Translated: CGSSYTGETGTQYF.

As regards this clonotype: At one boundary the junction diverges from the germline segment, which might be a read error. CDR3 DNA: TGTGCCAGTAGCTTAGATCGGGGGACAGTGGTTGAAAAACTGTTTTTT. It codes for CASSLDRGTVVEKLFF. This sequence joins TRBV11-2 and TRBJ1-4; 7 bases align to TRBD1. The germline V gene encodes CDR1 SGHAT and CDR2 FQNNGV. The length of the CDR3 is 16 residues.

With respect to this clonotype: Compared with germline, one end of the junction differs, possibly owing to a read error. This chain uses TRBV11-2 with TRBJ2-5, with D tentatively TRBD1 or TRBD2 (5 bases each). Germline CDR1 SGHAT, CDR2 FQNNGV. This CDR3 has 14 amino acids. In DNA, the CDR3 is TGTGCCAGCAGCTTATATCATGGGGGAAAGACCCTGTACTTC. This encodes CASSLYHGGKTLYF.

About this clonotype itself: A much bigger clone sits one base away, suggesting this may be a read error. The genes are TRBV14 and TRBJ2-7, with TRBD2 identical over 11 bases. Germline V gene sequence: CDR1 SGHDN, CDR2 FVKESK. This CDR3 has 13 residues. The chain's CDR3 is CTSSQLAGAGQYF. CDR3 nucleotides: TGTACCAGCAGCCAACTAGCGGGAGCAGGGCAGTACTTC.

Of note for this clonotype: One end of the junction does not line up with germline, which may come from a read error. The rearrangement joins TRBV6-1 to TRBJ1-4, with TRBD1 identical over 7 bases. Per germline, CDR1 MNHNS and CDR2 SASEGT. The CDR3 runs 15 residues. The CDR3 reads CVSSRDRAINEKLFF. The CDR3 DNA follows: TGTGTCAGTAGCAGGGACAGAGCAATTAATGAAAAACTGTTCTTT.

As for this clonotype: Without the conserved terminal phenylalanine or tryptophan, this CDR3 likely stems from a read error. The gene calls are TRBV28 and TRBJ2-7, with D perhaps matching TRBD1 (6 bases). In germline, CDR1 is MDHEN, CDR2 SYDVKM. The CDR3 covers 14 residues. CDR3 sequence: CVSHKQGRSYEQYL. CDR3 DNA sequence: TGTGTCAGCCACAAGCAGGGGCGATCCTACGAGCAGTACCTC.

About this clonotype: This may be a read error: a much more frequent sequence differs by one nucleotide. This chain joins TRBV7-9 and TRBJ1-2; 9 bases are shared with TRBD1. This CDR3 is 12 amino acids long. Germline loops: CDR1 SEHNR, CDR2 FQNEAQ (reference sequence). The DNA for the CDR3 is TGTACCAGCACCCCGGGACAGGGAGGCTACACCTTC. Its protein is CTSTPGQGGYTF. The whole variable domain, filled in from reference TRBV7-9 and TRBJ1-2, reads DTGVSQNPRHKITKRGQNVTFRCDPISEHNRLYWYRQTLGQGPEFLTYFQNEAQLEKSRLLSDRFSAERPKGSFSTLEIQRTEQGDSAMYLCTSTPGQGGYTFGSGTRLTVV.

On this clonotype itself: A much larger clone differs from this one at a single base, so this may be a read error. V gene TRBV28 combines with J gene TRBJ1-5, with no clear D. V was trimmed by 7 bases and J by 2 bases, leaving 9 bases between them. This CDR3 comprises 13 residues. The germline V gene has CDR1 MDHEN and CDR2 SYDVKM. This chain's CDR3 is CASMRLRNQPQHF. Written as DNA, the CDR3 is TGTGCCAGCATGAGGCTTCGCAATCAGCCCCAGCATTTT.

In regard to this clonotype: The germline gene is not matched at one end of the junction; a read error may be the cause. The rearrangement links TRBV29-1 to TRBJ2-5; 7 bases match TRBD1. The CDR3 is 15 residues long. Germline CDR1 reads SQVTM; CDR2 reads ANQGSEA. The CDR3 nucleotides read TGCAGCGTTGCACGACAGGGCCGGGGTCAAGAGACCCAGAACTTC. It specifies CSVARQGRGQETQNF.

There are a few counts of this clonotype. A much larger clone lies a single base off, so this may be a read error. The V and J genes are TRBV11-2 and TRBJ1-1; no clear D gene. The CDR3 contains 14 residues. Germline V gene lookup returns CDR1 SGHAT and CDR2 FQNNGV. This CDR3 reads CTSNLIRGNTEAFF. The CDR3 region has the DNA TGTACCAGCAACTTAATAAGAGGGAACACTGAAGCTTTCTTT.

J is TRBJ2-7 and V is TRBV4-2; 12 positions agree with TRBD2. There are 15 residues in the CDR3. Germline V gene sequence: CDR1 LGHNA, CDR2 YNFKEQ. Trimming at V came to 9 bases and at J to 2 bases, leaving 8 bases not matched to a gene. The CDR3 reads CARNLGLAGPYEQYF. For the CDR3, the DNA is TGTGCCAGGAACCTGGGACTAGCGGGTCCCTACGAGCAGTACTTC.